This is a list of T cell receptor beta chains from one sample in a study of T cells in Graves' hyperthyroidism and ophthalmopathy. TCRdb ran MiXCR on the multiplex PCR reads and lists one entry per CDR3 protein. The table shows 500,000 to 700,000 distinct CDR3 sequences, with 15% to 20% occurring only once. Material for sequencing was blood. The receptors shown here come from a woman under 30 with Graves' hyperthyroidism. Each CDR3 is given with its conserved first and last residue. The D gene is left open where the match is weak. The size entry is marked missing in some rows and otherwise reads once, few, many or a size class.

V gene: TRBV7-9; clone size: many; D gene: NA; J gene: TRBJ2-7; CDR3 protein: CASSAQGRSTYEQYF; CDR3 DNA: TGTGCCAGCAGCGCACAAGGGCGCAGCACCTACGAGCAGTACTTC
V gene: TRBV11-2; clone size: many; D gene: TRBD1; J gene: TRBJ2-2; CDR3 protein: CASSSRDRGPGELFF; CDR3 DNA: TGTGCCAGCAGCTCCCGGGACAGGGGGCCCGGGGAGCTGTTTTTT
V gene: TRBV7-9; clone size: NA; D gene: TRBD2; J gene: TRBJ2-2; CDR3 protein: CASSPTSGRNTGELFF; CDR3 DNA: TGTGCCAGCAGCCCGACTAGCGGGAGGAACACCGGGGAGCTGTTTTTT
V gene: TRBV11-2; clone size: many; D gene: TRBD1; J gene: TRBJ1-5; CDR3 protein: CASSKTGLQPQHF; CDR3 DNA: TGTGCCAGCAGCAAGACAGGGTTACAGCCCCAGCATTTT
V gene: TRBV7-9; clone size: NA; D gene: NA; J gene: TRBJ1-6; CDR3 protein: CASSAGGGSYNSPLHF; CDR3 DNA: TGTGCCAGCAGCGCCGGCGGCGGGTCCTATAATTCACCCCTCCACTTT
V gene: TRBV24-1; clone size: NA; D gene: TRBD1; J gene: TRBJ2-1; CDR3 protein: CATGDSGGQGKNEQFF; CDR3 DNA: TGTGCCACCGGTGATTCCGGGGGACAGGGTAAGAATGAGCAGTTCTTC
V gene: TRBV30; clone size: few; D gene: NA; J gene: TRBJ1-5; CDR3 protein: CAWSGGEVQPQHF; CDR3 DNA: TGTGCCTGGAGTGGGGGGGAAGTTCAGCCCCAGCATTTT
V gene: TRBV27; clone size: few; D gene: TRBD2; J gene: TRBJ2-7; CDR3 protein: CASSLSRLAGLSYEQYF; CDR3 DNA: TGTGCCAGCAGTTTATCCAGACTAGCGGGACTCTCCTACGAGCAGTACTTC
V gene: TRBV13; clone size: NA; D gene: NA; J gene: TRBJ1-3; CDR3 protein: CASSSGLASGNTIYF; CDR3 DNA: TGTGCCAGCAGCTCCGGACTGGCCTCTGGAAACACCATATATTTT
V gene: TRBV11-2; clone size: few; D gene: TRBD1; J gene: TRBJ2-7; CDR3 protein: CASSPDRGEQYF; CDR3 DNA: TGTGCCAGCAGCCCGGACAGGGGCGAGCAGTACTTC
V gene: TRBV11-2; clone size: few; D gene: TRBD1; J gene: TRBJ1-2; CDR3 protein: CASSSSPGGIGYGYTF; CDR3 DNA: TGTGCCAGCAGCTCGTCCCCAGGGGGGATTGGCTATGGCTACACCTTC
V gene: TRBV15; clone size: many; D gene: NA; J gene: TRBJ2-7; CDR3 protein: CATSRDSYEQYF; CDR3 DNA: TGTGCCACCAGCAGAGATTCTTACGAGCAGTACTTC
V gene: TRBV27; clone size: NA; D gene: NA; J gene: TRBJ2-1; CDR3 protein: CASSPIASYNEQFF; CDR3 DNA: TGTGCCAGCAGTCCCATAGCGTCCTACAATGAGCAGTTCTTC
V gene: TRBV4-1; clone size: NA; D gene: TRBD2; J gene: TRBJ2-7; CDR3 protein: CASSQGASGVPPRQYF; CDR3 DNA: TGCGCCAGCAGCCAAGGGGCTAGCGGGGTCCCTCCGAGGCAGTACTTC
V gene: TRBV18; clone size: many; D gene: NA; J gene: TRBJ2-1; CDR3 protein: CASSPRGDEQFF; CDR3 DNA: TGTGCCAGCTCACCACGGGGTGATGAGCAGTTCTTC
V gene: TRBV5-5; clone size: many; D gene: NA; J gene: TRBJ1-5; CDR3 protein: CASSLVPASAQPQHF; CDR3 DNA: TGTGCCAGCAGCTTGGTGCCTGCCAGCGCACAGCCCCAGCATTTT
V gene: TRBV18; clone size: few; D gene: NA; J gene: TRBJ2-1; CDR3 protein: CASSPSGSTRSSEQFF; CDR3 DNA: TGTGCCAGCTCACCCTCCGGGTCGACTAGGTCGTCTGAGCAGTTCTTC
V gene: TRBV24-1; clone size: many; D gene: TRBD1; J gene: TRBJ2-3; CDR3 protein: CATSDSGQVTDTQYF; CDR3 DNA: TGTGCCACCAGTGATTCGGGACAGGTCACAGATACGCAGTATTTT
V gene: TRBV29-1; clone size: NA; D gene: NA; J gene: TRBJ1-4; CDR3 protein: CSVEERGVGHKLFF; CDR3 DNA: TGCAGCGTTGAAGAGCGGGGGGTTGGGCATAAACTGTTTTTT
V gene: TRBV27; clone size: NA; D gene: NA; J gene: TRBJ1-4; CDR3 protein: CASSFGAANEKLFF; CDR3 DNA: TGTGCCAGCAGTTTCGGTGCGGCTAATGAAAAACTGTTTTTT
V gene: TRBV20-1; clone size: few; D gene: NA; J gene: TRBJ1-6; CDR3 protein: CSARRAVENSPLHF; CDR3 DNA: TGCAGTGCTCGCCGGGCAGTGGAAAATTCACCCCTCCACTTT
V gene: TRBV5-1; clone size: many; D gene: NA; J gene: TRBJ2-1; CDR3 protein: CASRPSGLSYNEQFF; CDR3 DNA: TGCGCCAGCAGACCCTCGGGGCTGTCCTACAATGAGCAGTTCTTC